The clone carrying this T cell receptor (beta chain) appeared once. Some clones are missing from TCRdb's copy, which holds only in-frame ones; the method was immunoSEQ multiplex PCR. The sample shows tens of thousands of clones, approximately 89% of them seen only once. The sample comes from a study of control samples from healthy donors and cancer patients. Per the germline V gene, CDR1 is SGHTA and CDR2 is FQGTGA. This CDR3 has 15 residues. The ends were cut back, 6 bases at V and 0 bases at J, with 11 bases in the middle. The chain combines TRBV7-3 with TRBJ2-2; maybe TRBD2 (5 bases). Specimen: PBMCs. The sequence was obtained from a man aged 35 to 55 with colorectal cancer. CDR3 sequence (DNA): TGTGCCAGCAGACTCACCGGGGCGAACACCGGGGAGCTGTTTTTT. Amino acids: CASRLTGANTGELFF.